A selection of T cell receptor beta chains follows, all from one sample in a study of cytomegalovirus exposure and HLA in healthy donors. Measured with immunoSEQ multiplex PCR; TCRdb has only the in-frame clones, and not every one. The sample has roughly 56,000 clones, roughly 92% seen once. Sequences were obtained from PBMCs. Receptor source: a young man in good health and CMV-seronegative. Both conserved end residues are part of each CDR3. Each record gives: V gene, CDR3 protein.

V gene: TRBV5-4
CDR3 protein: CASSLDLGLVEAFF

V gene: TRBV7-2
CDR3 protein: CASSVGTSVYEQYF

V gene: TRBV7-2
CDR3 protein: CASSFSGLQETQYF

V gene: TRBV28
CDR3 protein: CASRRQGDVLNQPQHF

V gene: TRBV7-9
CDR3 protein: CASSPPGGGSYGYTF

V gene: TRBV18
CDR3 protein: CASSSDKNQPQHF

V gene: TRBV6-1
CDR3 protein: CASKDRVGTEAFF

V gene: TRBV11-2
CDR3 protein: CASSRTTGTSTDTQYF

V gene: TRBV6-6
CDR3 protein: CASSFGQGGNTIYF

V gene: TRBV11-2
CDR3 protein: CASRATRKLFF

V gene: TRBV4-3
CDR3 protein: CASSLSRLAASYNEQFF

V gene: TRBV7-9
CDR3 protein: CASSPDRRAQETQYF

V gene: TRBV27
CDR3 protein: CASSFYGRPHEQYF

V gene: TRBV27
CDR3 protein: CASSLRTGNEQFF

V gene: TRBV4-3
CDR3 protein: CASSQDPSYNEQFF

V gene: TRBV25-1
CDR3 protein: CASSQTSGNSYNEQFF

V gene: TRBV7-8
CDR3 protein: CASRDSSSQTQYF

V gene: TRBV12-5
CDR3 protein: CASGLAGGPPDTQYF

V gene: TRBV4-3
CDR3 protein: CASSQDADFSGNTIYF

V gene: TRBV5-1
CDR3 protein: CASSYNGETQYF

V gene: TRBV5-1
CDR3 protein: CASSSGTIYNEQFF

V gene: TRBV6-5
CDR3 protein: CASSYSAGGPYEQYF

V gene: TRBV5-1
CDR3 protein: CASSSQGASYEQYF

V gene: TRBV6-1
CDR3 protein: CASTAGQPFFYGYTF

V gene: TRBV2
CDR3 protein: CASRVTGELKNTGELFF

V gene: TRBV2
CDR3 protein: CASSHREGETQYF

V gene: TRBV6-6
CDR3 protein: CASSPDRSNNEQFF

V gene: TRBV5-1
CDR3 protein: CASTARPGDIQYF

V gene: TRBV2
CDR3 protein: CASSARLGTSSYEQYF

V gene: TRBV4-1
CDR3 protein: CASRTTGSTDTQYF

V gene: TRBV11-2
CDR3 protein: CASSIRNGYTF

V gene: TRBV11-3
CDR3 protein: CASSYAYRENEQFF

V gene: TRBV15
CDR3 protein: CATSRVGGSGEYNEQFF

V gene: TRBV5-1
CDR3 protein: CASSLEPSGMGTDTQYF

V gene: TRBV18
CDR3 protein: CASSPGQGGTDTQYF

V gene: TRBV19
CDR3 protein: CASSIGLAGGTEQYF

V gene: TRBV27
CDR3 protein: CASRTGTARGQYF

V gene: TRBV5-1
CDR3 protein: CASSSRGGEQYF

V gene: TRBV19
CDR3 protein: CASSAGLAGAYEQYF

V gene: TRBV5-4
CDR3 protein: CASSGRTGAQGTQYF

V gene: TRBV9
CDR3 protein: CASGSNTEAFF

V gene: TRBV4-1
CDR3 protein: CASSRERDQPQHF

V gene: TRBV5-4
CDR3 protein: CASSPWTGGLYQETQYF

V gene: TRBV18
CDR3 protein: CASSPSGQGYSNQPQHF

V gene: TRBV9
CDR3 protein: CASSAAAPVATDTQYF

V gene: TRBV5-1
CDR3 protein: CASSTDRGPVLNTEAFF

V gene: TRBV4-3
CDR3 protein: CASSHAGGNSGNTIYF

V gene: TRBV28
CDR3 protein: CASSSGLKFF

V gene: TRBV7-2
CDR3 protein: CASSPDGRYSNQPQHF

V gene: TRBV6-4
CDR3 protein: CASSGTPGYGYTF

V gene: TRBV2
CDR3 protein: CASSDPELKNIQYF

V gene: TRBV4-3
CDR3 protein: CASSRYFSQGQSTYEQYF